This record covers a single TCR beta chain. TCRdb's copy holds only in-frame clones and misses some; the assay was immunoSEQ multiplex PCR. The data contain 150,000 to 200,000 clones, roughly 89% of them singletons. This CDR3 comprises 15 residues. V was pared by 8 bases and J by 4 bases, with 7 bases of the junction left unmatched. Germline CDR1 MNHEY, CDR2 SVGAGI. This entry comes from a study of blood T cell repertoires in COVID-19. Whole-study context: The samples span acute and convalescent COVID-19 from the United States, Italy and Spain.

The sequenced sample was peripheral blood. The chain combines TRBV6-5 with TRBJ2-7; 14 nucleotides line up with TRBD2. The sequence was obtained from a woman aged 45 to 65 with acute or convalescent COVID-19. DNA of the CDR3: TGTGCCAGCGCGGGGACTAGCGGGGGCCTTTACGAGCAGTACTTC. The encoded protein is CASAGTSGGLYEQYF.